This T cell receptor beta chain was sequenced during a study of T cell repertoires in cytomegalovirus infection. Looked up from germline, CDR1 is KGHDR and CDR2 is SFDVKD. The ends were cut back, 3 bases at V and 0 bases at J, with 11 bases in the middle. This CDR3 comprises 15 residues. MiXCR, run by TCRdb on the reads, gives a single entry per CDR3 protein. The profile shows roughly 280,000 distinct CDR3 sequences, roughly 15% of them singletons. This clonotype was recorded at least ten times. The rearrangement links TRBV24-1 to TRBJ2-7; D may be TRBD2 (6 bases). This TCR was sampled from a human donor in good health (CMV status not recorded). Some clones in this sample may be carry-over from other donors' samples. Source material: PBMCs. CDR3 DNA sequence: TGTGCCACCAGTGATCAGCGGGCCAGCTCCTACGAGCAGTACTTC. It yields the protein CATSDQRASSYEQYF.